This T cell receptor beta chain stems from a study of CXCR3-negative and CXCR3-positive naive CD8 T cells. Turning to the study itself: Across all libraries, TRB reads numbered approximately 140 million, with about 1.5 +/- 0.3 million in each library.

5' RACE with UMI labels generated the TRB cDNA libraries. Reanalyzing the 5' RACE reads, TCRdb keeps one entry per CDR3 protein, without DNA. The sample's table shows about 150,000 distinct CDR3 sequences. CD45RO-CCR7+CD27+CD95- expression identified naive CD8+ T cells. Regarding this clonotype: What it binds is not known.

The CDR3 length is 11 residues. Study-wide results and caveats: With surface CD5 comparable between naive subsets, TCR strength was estimated using properties derived from the TRB CDR3. Relative to CXCR3-negative naive cells, CXCR3-positive naive cells had more hydrophobic TRB CDR3s.

The specimen was naive CXCR3+ CD8+ T cells from blood. Subset specified: CD45RO-CCR7+CD27+CD95- naive CD8+ T cells expressing CXCR3 (TNR3+). The receptor was derived from a human donor in good health. Some clones in this sample may be carry-over from other donors' samples. The chain is built from TRBV12-3 or TRBV12-4 and TRBJ2-3. CDR3: CASRHTDTQNF.